This record concerns one TCR beta chain sequence. This specimen belongs to a study of blood T cell repertoires in COVID-19. J lost 4 bases, V lost 4 bases, and 4 bases had no gene match. This CDR3 spans 16 amino acids. Germline values: CDR1 KGHSH, CDR2 LQKENI. Per the authors' pipeline: Amplification with reference gene primers provided the estimates of nucleated cell counts. Repertoires were generated with immunoSEQ multiplex PCR, while TCRdb's copy carries only in-frame clones and drops some. V, J and clone size are those of that table, while D and trimming were read from the DNA. The sample holds about 80,000 clones, roughly 78% seen once.

The sample taken for sequencing was peripheral blood. The genes are TRBV18 and TRBJ2-1; 13 bases match TRBD2. The clonotype was recovered from a human donor in a cohort sampled during active COVID-19. The CDR3 sequence is CASSQRLAGGYNEQFF. The CDR3 DNA reads TGTGCCAGCTCACAACGACTAGCGGGGGGTTACAATGAGCAGTTCTTC.